Presented here are 17 T cell receptor beta chains from one specimen sequenced in a study of blood T cells in healthy people across ages. A second PCR of 7 to 11 cycles used a sample-barcoded 5' primer and a J-beta primer mix. TCRdb re-called the 5' RACE reads with MiXCR, one entry per CDR3 protein. The sample lists 700,000 to 950,000 distinct CDR3 sequences; 55% to 75% were seen once. The sample was blood. These receptors were collected from a man under 40 in good health.

This clonotype has more than one count but fewer than ten. The rearrangement links TRBV6-2 or TRBV6-3 to TRBJ2-7; 10 nucleotides line up with TRBD2. CDR3 length equals 16 residues. V lost 6 bases, J lost 2 bases, and 10 bases stayed unmatched. Germline assignment: CDR1 MNHEY and CDR2 SVGEGT. CDR3 loop: CASRRTGLAATYEQYF. The DNA for the CDR3 is TGTGCCAGCAGACGAACTGGACTAGCGGCTACCTACGAGCAGTACTTC.

This chain joins TRBV5-1 and TRBJ1-2; D perhaps matches TRBD1 (6 bases). V shed 5 bases and J shed 5 bases, with 16 bases lying between them. Germline V CDR1 and CDR2: SGHRS, YFSETQ. This CDR3 is 14 amino acids long. The CDR3 DNA sequence: TGCGCCAGCAGAATACAACAGGGTGTATATGGCTACACCTTC. Translation gives CASRIQQGVYGYTF.

The chain has TRBV6-1 and TRBJ2-3; D may be TRBD2 (6 bases). The CDR3 is made up of 14 amino acids. The V end was cut by 7 bases, the J end by 4 bases, with 15 bases between. Germline assignment: CDR1 MNHNS and CDR2 SASEGT. CDR3 protein: CASNPGAGPDTQYF. In nucleotides, the CDR3 is TGTGCCAGCAACCCCGGAGCGGGTCCAGATACGCAGTATTTT.

In its sample, this clonotype was seen a few times. The rearrangement joins TRBV7-2 to TRBJ1-1, with D possibly TRBD1 on 6 matching bases. Germline CDR1 and CDR2: SGHTA and FQGNSA. This CDR3 is built from 14 residues. Trimming left V 1 base short and J 4 bases short, with 10 bases between. The CDR3 region has the DNA TGTGCCAGCAGCTTAGGGATCAGGGGCACTGAAGCTTTCTTT. Amino acid sequence: CASSLGIRGTEAFF.

This clonotype turned up a few times. The chain recombines TRBV10-3 with TRBJ2-1; 11 bases map to TRBD2. The CDR3 is 15 amino acids. Trimming removed 7 bases from V and 8 bases from J; junction bases left unmatched: 10. Germline lookup yields CDR1 ENHRY and CDR2 SYGVKD. In nucleotides, the CDR3 is TGTGCCATCAAGACGACTAGCGGGATTGTGGATGAGCAGTTCTTC. This sequence encodes CAIKTTSGIVDEQFF.

The chain recombines TRBV28 with TRBJ2-1; TRBD2 agrees at 14 bases. V lost 5 bases and J lost 9; bases outside the gene matches: 12. CDR1 is MDHEN and CDR2 is SYDVKM in the germline V gene. This CDR3 contains 17 residues. The CDR3 coding sequence is TGTGCCAGCAGTCGGACTAGCGGGAGGCTAAGTGTGAGTGAGCAGTTCTTC. It translates to CASSRTSGRLSVSEQFF.

The V and J genes are TRBV5-1 and TRBJ1-5; no clear D. Trimming removed 4 bases from V and 3 bases from J, with 11 bases in between. The CDR3 is made up of 14 amino acids. CDR1 is SGHRS, CDR2 YFSETQ, per germline. The CDR3 region has the DNA TGCGCCAGCAGCCCGAGGACGGACAATCAGCCCCAGCATTTT. Translated: CASSPRTDNQPQHF. Combining the CDR3 with reference TRBV5-1 and TRBJ1-5 gives the whole variable domain KAGVTQTPRYLIKTRGQQVTLSCSPISGHRSVSWYQQTPGQGLQFLFEYFSETQRNKGNFPGRFSGRQFSNSRSEMNVSTLELGDSALYLCASSPRTDNQPQHFGDGTRLSIL.

This chain uses TRBV5-6 with TRBJ1-1; D remains unclear. Germline assignment: CDR1 SGHDT and CDR2 YYEEEE. This CDR3 spans 11 amino acids. V was cut by 4 bases and J by 8 bases, with 9 bases left in between. The CDR3 here is CASSRDLEAFF. CDR3 nucleotide sequence: TGTGCCAGCAGCCGGGATTTAGAAGCTTTCTTT. Using reference TRBV5-6 and TRBJ1-1 for the parts outside the CDR3, the full variable domain is DAGVTQSPTHLIKTRGQQVTLRCSPKSGHDTVSWYQQALGQGPQFIFQYYEEEERQRGNFPDRFSGHQFPNYSSELNVNALLLGDSALYLCASSRDLEAFFGQGTRLTVV.

This chain uses TRBV3-1 with TRBJ2-5, with D maybe TRBD2 (6 bases). The V end was cut by 8 bases, the J end by 2 bases, with 12 bases between. CDR1 is LGHDT and CDR2 is YNNKEL in the germline V gene (reference sequence). The CDR3 loop spans 13 amino acids. The CDR3 is CASRVAGQETQYF. CDR3 sequence (DNA): TGTGCCAGCCGAGTCGCGGGGCAAGAGACCCAGTACTTC.

The V gene is TRBV20-1, the J gene TRBJ2-7; 9 bases agree with TRBD2. The germline gives CDR1 DFQATT, CDR2 SNEGSKA (reference sequence). This CDR3 has 18 residues. V gave up 3 bases and J gave up 0 bases; unmatched junction bases: 15. CDR3 loop: CSASPTPKDSGSSYEQYF. The CDR3 coding sequence is TGCAGTGCTAGTCCCACTCCCAAAGATAGCGGGAGCTCCTACGAGCAGTACTTC.

This clonotype was observed a handful of times. The J gene is TRBJ2-3, the V gene TRBV7-2, with D tentatively TRBD1 or TRBD2 (5 bases each). Trimming left V 1 base short and J 2 bases short, with 7 bases between. The CDR3 totals 14 residues. The germline V gene encodes CDR1 SGHTA and CDR2 FQGNSA. Here the CDR3 reads CASSLGDDTDTQYF. The CDR3 DNA follows: TGTGCCAGCAGCTTAGGGGACGACACAGATACGCAGTATTTT.

The count of this clonotype is one. CDR3 sequence: CASSEGDSVPTDTQYF. CDR3 coding DNA: TGTGCCAGCAGTGAAGGCGACAGCGTACCCACAGATACGCAGTATTTT. This chain uses TRBV2 with TRBJ2-3; TRBD1 is a possible D gene (5 bases). Germline-derived CDR1 and CDR2 are SNHLY and FYNNEI. V was pared by 1 base and J by 2 bases, with 13 bases between. CDR3 length: 16 amino acids.

In the case of this clonotype: Mismatch with germline at one junction end may stem from a read error. V usage is TRBV10-3 and J usage is TRBJ2-1; 10 nucleotides align to TRBD2. This CDR3 region has 16 residues. CDR1 is ENHRY, CDR2 SYGVKD, per germline. The CDR3 DNA sequence: TGTGCCATCAGTAACAAGAGCGGGGGGGCCTACAATAAGCAGTTCTTC. It translates to CAISNKSGGAYNKQFF.

This clonotype appeared a few times. V gene TRBV20-1 combines with J gene TRBJ2-5; 7 nucleotides align to TRBD1. V lost 0 bases and J lost 1; bases outside the gene matches: 11. CDR1 and CDR2 from the germline V gene are DFQATT and SNEGSKA (reference sequence). The CDR3 totals 17 residues. CDR3: CSARDLFKRDSQETQYF. CDR3 coding DNA: TGCAGTGCTAGAGATCTCTTTAAAAGGGACAGCCAAGAGACCCAGTACTTC.

The V and J genes are TRBV18 and TRBJ2-1; TRBD1 aligns across 10 bases. The V gene end was trimmed by 7 bases and the J gene end by 6 bases; junction bases not matched to a gene: 9. The CDR3 length is 15 residues. CDR1 KGHSH and CDR2 LQKENI come from the germline V gene. The CDR3 region has the DNA TGTGCCAGCTTCCCGACAGGGGGCTATTCCAATGAGCAGTTCTTC. This gives the protein CASFPTGGYSNEQFF. Supplemented by reference TRBV18 and TRBJ2-1, the full variable domain reads NAGVMQNPRHLVRRRGQEARLRCSPMKGHSHVYWYRQLPEEGLKFMVYLQKENIIDESGMPKERFSAEFPKEGPSILRIQQVVRGDSAAYFCASFPTGGYSNEQFFGPGTRLTVL.

The chain joins TRBV19 to TRBJ2-1; TRBD1 is a possible D gene (6 bases). CDR1 LNHDA and CDR2 SQIVND come from the germline V gene (reference sequence). V gave up 10 bases and J gave up 0 bases, with 16 bases separating them. The CDR3 has 15 residues. Here the CDR3 reads CATVDRLSSYNEQFF. The CDR3 DNA sequence: TGTGCCACTGTAGACAGGCTCAGCTCCTACAATGAGCAGTTCTTC.

This clonotype has a handful of counts. The rearrangement links TRBV27 to TRBJ2-1, with TRBD2 matching 7 bases. Germline assignment: CDR1 MNHEY and CDR2 SMNVEV (reference sequence). V shed 3 bases and J 10 bases; nucleotides not matched to a gene: 6. CDR3 length: 13 amino acids. CDR3 in amino acids: CASSLWEGREQFF. In DNA form, the CDR3 reads TGTGCCAGCAGTTTGTGGGAGGGCCGCGAGCAGTTCTTC.